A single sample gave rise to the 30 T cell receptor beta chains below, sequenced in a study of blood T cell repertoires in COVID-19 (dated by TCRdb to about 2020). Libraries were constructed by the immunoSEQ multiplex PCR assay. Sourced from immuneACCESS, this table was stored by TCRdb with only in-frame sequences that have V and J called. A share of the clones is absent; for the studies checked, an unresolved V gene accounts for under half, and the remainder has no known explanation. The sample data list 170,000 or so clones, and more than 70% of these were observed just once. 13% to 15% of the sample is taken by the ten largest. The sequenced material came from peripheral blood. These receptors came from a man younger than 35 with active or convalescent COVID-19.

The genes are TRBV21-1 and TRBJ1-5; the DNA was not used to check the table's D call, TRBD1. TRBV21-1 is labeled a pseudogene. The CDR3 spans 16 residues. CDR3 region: CASSKADRGLHQPQHF. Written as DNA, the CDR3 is TGTGCCAGCAGCAAAGCCGACAGGGGGCTTCATCAGCCCCAGCATTTT.

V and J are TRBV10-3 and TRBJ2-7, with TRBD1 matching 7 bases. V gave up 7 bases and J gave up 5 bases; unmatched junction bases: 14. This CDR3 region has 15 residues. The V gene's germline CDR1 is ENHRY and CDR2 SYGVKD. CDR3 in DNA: TGTGCCATCAACCACGAGGGGGCGGAAGGTAACGAGCAGTACTTC. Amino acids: CAINHEGAEGNEQYF.

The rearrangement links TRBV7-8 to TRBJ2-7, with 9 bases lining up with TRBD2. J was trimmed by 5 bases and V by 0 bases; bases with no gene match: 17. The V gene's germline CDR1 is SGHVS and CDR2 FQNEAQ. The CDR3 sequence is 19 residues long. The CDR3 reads CASSLARVVGLARNDEQYF. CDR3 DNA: TGTGCCAGCAGCTTAGCGAGGGTAGTTGGACTAGCGCGTAACGACGAGCAGTACTTC.

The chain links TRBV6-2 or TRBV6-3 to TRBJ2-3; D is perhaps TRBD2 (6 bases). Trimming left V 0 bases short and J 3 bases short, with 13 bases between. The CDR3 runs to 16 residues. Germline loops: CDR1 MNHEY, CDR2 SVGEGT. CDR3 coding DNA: TGTGCCAGCAGTTACTCGACTCTAGCGTGGACAGATACGCAGTATTTT. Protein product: CASSYSTLAWTDTQYF.

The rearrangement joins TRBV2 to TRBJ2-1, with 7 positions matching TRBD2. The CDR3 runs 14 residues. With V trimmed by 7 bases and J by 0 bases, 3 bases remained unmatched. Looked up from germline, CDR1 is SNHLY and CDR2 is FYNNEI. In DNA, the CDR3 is TGTGCCAGCAAACGGGAGGCCTCCTACAATGAGCAGTTCTTC. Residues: CASKREASYNEQFF.

CDR3 residues: CASSLQLAGSASTDTQYF. CDR3 nucleotides: TGTGCCAGCAGCTTACAGCTAGCGGGATCCGCGAGCACAGATACGCAGTATTTT. The chain employs TRBV7-6 and TRBJ2-3; 9 bases align to TRBD2. The junction had 9 bases not matched to a gene; V was cut back by 2 bases and J by 0 bases. Per germline, CDR1 SGHVS and CDR2 FNYEAQ. The CDR3 totals 18 residues.

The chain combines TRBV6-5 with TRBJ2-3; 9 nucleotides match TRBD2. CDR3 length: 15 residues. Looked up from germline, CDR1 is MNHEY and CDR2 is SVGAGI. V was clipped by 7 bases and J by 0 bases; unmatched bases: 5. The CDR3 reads CASIMLAGSTDTQYF. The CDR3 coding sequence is TGTGCCAGCATCATGCTAGCGGGGAGCACAGATACGCAGTATTTT.

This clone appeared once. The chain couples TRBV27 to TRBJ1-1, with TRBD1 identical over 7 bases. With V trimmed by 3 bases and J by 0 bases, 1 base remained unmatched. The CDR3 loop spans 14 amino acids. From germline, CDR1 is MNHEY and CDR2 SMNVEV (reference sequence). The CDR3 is CASSLTGLNTEAFF. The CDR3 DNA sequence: TGTGCCAGCAGTTTGACAGGGCTGAACACTGAAGCTTTCTTT.

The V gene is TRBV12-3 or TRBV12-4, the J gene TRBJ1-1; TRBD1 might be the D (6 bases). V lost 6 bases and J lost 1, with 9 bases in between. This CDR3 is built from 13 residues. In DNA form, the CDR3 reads TGTGCCAGCAGGATACAGGGGAACACTGAAGCTTTCTTT. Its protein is CASRIQGNTEAFF.

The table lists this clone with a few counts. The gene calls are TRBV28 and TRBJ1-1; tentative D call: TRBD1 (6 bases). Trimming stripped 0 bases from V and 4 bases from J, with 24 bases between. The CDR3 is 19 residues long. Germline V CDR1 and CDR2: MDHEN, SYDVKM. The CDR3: CASSLWMSPRGGGGTEAFF. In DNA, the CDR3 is TGTGCCAGCAGTTTATGGATGTCCCCGCGGGGGGGAGGGGGCACTGAAGCTTTCTTT.

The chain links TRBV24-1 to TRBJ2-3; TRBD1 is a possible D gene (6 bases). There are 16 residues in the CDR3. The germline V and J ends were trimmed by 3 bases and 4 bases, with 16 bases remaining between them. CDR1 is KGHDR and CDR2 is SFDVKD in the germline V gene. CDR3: CATSDAQGTVADTQYF. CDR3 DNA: TGTGCCACCAGTGATGCTCAGGGGACGGTGGCAGATACGCAGTATTTT.

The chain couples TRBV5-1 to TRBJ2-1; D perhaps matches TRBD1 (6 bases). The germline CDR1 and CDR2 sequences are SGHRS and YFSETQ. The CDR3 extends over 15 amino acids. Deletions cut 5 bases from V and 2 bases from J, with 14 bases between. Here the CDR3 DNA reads TGCGCCAGCAGGCGCGAACAGGGAGCCTACAATGAGCAGTTCTTC. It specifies CASRREQGAYNEQFF.

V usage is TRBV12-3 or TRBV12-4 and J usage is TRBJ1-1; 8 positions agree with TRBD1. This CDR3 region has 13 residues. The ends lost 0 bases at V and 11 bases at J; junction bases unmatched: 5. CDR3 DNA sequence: TGTGCCAGCAGTTTAGCGATGGACAGGGAGGCTTTCTTT. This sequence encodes CASSLAMDREAFF.

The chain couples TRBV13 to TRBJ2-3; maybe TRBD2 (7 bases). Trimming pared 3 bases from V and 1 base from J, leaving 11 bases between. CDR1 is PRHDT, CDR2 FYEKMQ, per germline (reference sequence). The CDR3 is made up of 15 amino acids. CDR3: CASSFGGRGTDTQYF. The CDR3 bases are TGTGCCAGCAGCTTCGGGGGGCGGGGCACAGATACGCAGTATTTT.

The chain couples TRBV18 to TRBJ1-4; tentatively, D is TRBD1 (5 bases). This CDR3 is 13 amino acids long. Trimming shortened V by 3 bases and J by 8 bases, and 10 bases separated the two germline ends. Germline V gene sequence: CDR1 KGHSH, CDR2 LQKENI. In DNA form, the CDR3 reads TGTGCCAGCTCACCCCAGGGAGGGGAAAAACTGTTTTTT. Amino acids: CASSPQGGEKLFF.

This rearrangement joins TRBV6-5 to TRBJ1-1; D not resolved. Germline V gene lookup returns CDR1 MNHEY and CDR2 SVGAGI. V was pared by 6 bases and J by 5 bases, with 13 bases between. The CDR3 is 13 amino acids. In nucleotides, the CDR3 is TGTGCCAGCAGAACCCAACACGGGACTGAAGCTTTCTTT. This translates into CASRTQHGTEAFF.

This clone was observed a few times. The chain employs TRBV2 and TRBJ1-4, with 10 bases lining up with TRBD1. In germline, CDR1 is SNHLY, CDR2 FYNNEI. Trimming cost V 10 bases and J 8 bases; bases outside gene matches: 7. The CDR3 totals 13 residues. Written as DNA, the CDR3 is TGTGCCACCAGACAGGGGGCGCTGGAAAAACTGTTTTTT. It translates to CATRQGALEKLFF. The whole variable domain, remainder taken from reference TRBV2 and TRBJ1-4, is EPEVTQTPSHQVTQMGQEVILRCVPISNHLYFYWYRQILGQKVEFLVSFYNNEISEKSEIFDDQFSVERPDGSNFTLKIRSTKLEDSAMYFCATRQGALEKLFFGSGTQLSVL.

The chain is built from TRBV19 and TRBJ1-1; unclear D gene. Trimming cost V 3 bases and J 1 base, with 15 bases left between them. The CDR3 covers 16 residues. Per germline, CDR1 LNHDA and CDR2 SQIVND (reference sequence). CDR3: CASSMARWERNTEAFF. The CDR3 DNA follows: TGTGCCAGTAGTATGGCTCGATGGGAGAGGAACACTGAAGCTTTCTTT.

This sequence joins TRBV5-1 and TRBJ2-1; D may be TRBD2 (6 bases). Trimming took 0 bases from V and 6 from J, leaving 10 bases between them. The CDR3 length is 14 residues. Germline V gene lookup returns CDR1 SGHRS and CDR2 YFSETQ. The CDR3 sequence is CASSLVSGGNEQFF. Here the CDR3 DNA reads TGCGCCAGCAGCTTGGTCTCCGGGGGCAATGAGCAGTTCTTC.

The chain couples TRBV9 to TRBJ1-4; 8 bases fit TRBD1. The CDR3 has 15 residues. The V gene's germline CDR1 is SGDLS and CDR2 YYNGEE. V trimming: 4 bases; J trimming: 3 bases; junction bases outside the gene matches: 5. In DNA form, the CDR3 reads TGTGCCAGCAGCACCGGACAGGGCGCTAATGAAAAACTGTTTTTT. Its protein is CASSTGQGANEKLFF.

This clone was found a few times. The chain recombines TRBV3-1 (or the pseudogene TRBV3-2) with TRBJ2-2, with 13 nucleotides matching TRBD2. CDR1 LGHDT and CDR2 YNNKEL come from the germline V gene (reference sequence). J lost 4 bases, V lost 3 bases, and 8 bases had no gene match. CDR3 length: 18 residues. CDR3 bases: TGTGCCAGCAGCCAGGAGAGGACTAGCGGGAGTTTCACCGGGGAGCTGTTTTTT. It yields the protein CASSQERTSGSFTGELFF.

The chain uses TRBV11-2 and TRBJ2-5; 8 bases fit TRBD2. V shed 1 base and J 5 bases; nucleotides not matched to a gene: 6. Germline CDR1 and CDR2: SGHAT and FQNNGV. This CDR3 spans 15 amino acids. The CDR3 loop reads CASSLALAVGETQYF. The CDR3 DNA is TGTGCCAGCAGCTTAGCACTAGCGGTGGGGGAGACCCAGTACTTC.

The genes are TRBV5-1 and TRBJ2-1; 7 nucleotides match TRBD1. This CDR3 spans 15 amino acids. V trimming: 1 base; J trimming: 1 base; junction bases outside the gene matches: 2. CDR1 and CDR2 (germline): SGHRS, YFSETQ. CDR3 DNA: TGCGCCAGCAGCTTGCTGGACAGGTCCTACAATGAGCAGTTCTTC. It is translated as CASSLLDRSYNEQFF. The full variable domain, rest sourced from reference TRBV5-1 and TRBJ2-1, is KAGVTQTPRYLIKTRGQQVTLSCSPISGHRSVSWYQQTPGQGLQFLFEYFSETQRNKGNFPGRFSGRQFSNSRSEMNVSTLELGDSALYLCASSLLDRSYNEQFFGPGTRLTVL.

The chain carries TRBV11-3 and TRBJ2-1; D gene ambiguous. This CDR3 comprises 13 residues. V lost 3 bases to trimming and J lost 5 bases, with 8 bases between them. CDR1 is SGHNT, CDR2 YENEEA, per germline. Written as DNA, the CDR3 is TGTGCCAGCAGCTTCCACTATAACAATGAGCAGTTCTTC. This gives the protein CASSFHYNNEQFF. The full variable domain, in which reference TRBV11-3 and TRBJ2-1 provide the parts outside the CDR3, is EAGVVQSPRYKIIEKKQPVAFWCNPISGHNTLYWYLQNLGQGPELLIRYENEEAVDDSQLPKDRFSAERLKGVDSTLKIQPAELGDSAVYLCASSFHYNNEQFFGPGTRLTVL.

The CDR3 nucleotides read TGTGCCATCAGAATTAGCTCTGGAAACACCATATATTTT. It codes for CAIRISSGNTIYF. This chain connects TRBV10-3 to TRBJ1-3; D unclear. The germline V gene has CDR1 ENHRY and CDR2 SYGVKD. Trimming pared 6 bases from V and 0 bases from J, leaving 6 bases between. The CDR3 loop spans 13 amino acids.

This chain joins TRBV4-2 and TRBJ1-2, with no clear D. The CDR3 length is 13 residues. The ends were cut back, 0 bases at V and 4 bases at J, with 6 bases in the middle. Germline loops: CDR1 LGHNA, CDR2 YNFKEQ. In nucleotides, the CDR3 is TGTGCCAGCAGCCAAGATCGGGGCTATGGCTACACCTTC. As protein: CASSQDRGYGYTF.

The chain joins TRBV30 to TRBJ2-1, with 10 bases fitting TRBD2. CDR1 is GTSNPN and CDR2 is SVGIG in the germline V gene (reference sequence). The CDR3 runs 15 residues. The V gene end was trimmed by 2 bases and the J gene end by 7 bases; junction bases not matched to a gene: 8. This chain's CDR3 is CAWSSGRAVQNEQFF. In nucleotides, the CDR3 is TGTGCCTGGAGTAGCGGGAGGGCCGTCCAAAATGAGCAGTTCTTC.

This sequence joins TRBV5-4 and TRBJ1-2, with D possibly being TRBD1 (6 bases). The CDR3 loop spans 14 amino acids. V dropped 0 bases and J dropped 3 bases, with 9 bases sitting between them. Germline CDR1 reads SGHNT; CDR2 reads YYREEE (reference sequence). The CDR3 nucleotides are TGTGCCAGCAGCTTGGCAGGGGATCACTATGGCTACACCTTC. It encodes CASSLAGDHYGYTF.

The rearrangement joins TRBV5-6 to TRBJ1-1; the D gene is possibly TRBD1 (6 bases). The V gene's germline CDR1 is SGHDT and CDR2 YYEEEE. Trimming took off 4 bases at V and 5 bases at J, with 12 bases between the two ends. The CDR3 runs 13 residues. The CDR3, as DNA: TGTGCCAGCAGCCCCAGGGGTTTTACTGAAGCTTTCTTT. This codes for CASSPRGFTEAFF.

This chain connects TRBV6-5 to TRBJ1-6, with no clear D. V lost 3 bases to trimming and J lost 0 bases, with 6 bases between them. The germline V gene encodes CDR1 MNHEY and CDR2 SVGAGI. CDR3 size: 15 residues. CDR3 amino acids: CASSYSSSYNSPLHF. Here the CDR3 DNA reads TGTGCCAGCAGTTATAGTAGCTCCTATAATTCACCCCTCCACTTT.